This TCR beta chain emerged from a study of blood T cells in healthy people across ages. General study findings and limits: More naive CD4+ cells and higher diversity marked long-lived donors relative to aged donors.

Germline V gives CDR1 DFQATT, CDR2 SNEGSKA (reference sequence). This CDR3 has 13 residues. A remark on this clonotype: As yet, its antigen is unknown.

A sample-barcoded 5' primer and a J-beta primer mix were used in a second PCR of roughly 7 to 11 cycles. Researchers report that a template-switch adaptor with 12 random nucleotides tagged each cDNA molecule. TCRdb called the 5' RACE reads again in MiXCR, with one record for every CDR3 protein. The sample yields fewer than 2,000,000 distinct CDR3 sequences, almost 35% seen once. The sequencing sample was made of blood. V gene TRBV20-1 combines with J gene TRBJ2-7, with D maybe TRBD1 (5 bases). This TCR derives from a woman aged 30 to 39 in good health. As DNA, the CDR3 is TGCAGCGCCCAGAGACAGCGAAACTACGAGCAGTACTTC. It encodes CSAQRQRNYEQYF.